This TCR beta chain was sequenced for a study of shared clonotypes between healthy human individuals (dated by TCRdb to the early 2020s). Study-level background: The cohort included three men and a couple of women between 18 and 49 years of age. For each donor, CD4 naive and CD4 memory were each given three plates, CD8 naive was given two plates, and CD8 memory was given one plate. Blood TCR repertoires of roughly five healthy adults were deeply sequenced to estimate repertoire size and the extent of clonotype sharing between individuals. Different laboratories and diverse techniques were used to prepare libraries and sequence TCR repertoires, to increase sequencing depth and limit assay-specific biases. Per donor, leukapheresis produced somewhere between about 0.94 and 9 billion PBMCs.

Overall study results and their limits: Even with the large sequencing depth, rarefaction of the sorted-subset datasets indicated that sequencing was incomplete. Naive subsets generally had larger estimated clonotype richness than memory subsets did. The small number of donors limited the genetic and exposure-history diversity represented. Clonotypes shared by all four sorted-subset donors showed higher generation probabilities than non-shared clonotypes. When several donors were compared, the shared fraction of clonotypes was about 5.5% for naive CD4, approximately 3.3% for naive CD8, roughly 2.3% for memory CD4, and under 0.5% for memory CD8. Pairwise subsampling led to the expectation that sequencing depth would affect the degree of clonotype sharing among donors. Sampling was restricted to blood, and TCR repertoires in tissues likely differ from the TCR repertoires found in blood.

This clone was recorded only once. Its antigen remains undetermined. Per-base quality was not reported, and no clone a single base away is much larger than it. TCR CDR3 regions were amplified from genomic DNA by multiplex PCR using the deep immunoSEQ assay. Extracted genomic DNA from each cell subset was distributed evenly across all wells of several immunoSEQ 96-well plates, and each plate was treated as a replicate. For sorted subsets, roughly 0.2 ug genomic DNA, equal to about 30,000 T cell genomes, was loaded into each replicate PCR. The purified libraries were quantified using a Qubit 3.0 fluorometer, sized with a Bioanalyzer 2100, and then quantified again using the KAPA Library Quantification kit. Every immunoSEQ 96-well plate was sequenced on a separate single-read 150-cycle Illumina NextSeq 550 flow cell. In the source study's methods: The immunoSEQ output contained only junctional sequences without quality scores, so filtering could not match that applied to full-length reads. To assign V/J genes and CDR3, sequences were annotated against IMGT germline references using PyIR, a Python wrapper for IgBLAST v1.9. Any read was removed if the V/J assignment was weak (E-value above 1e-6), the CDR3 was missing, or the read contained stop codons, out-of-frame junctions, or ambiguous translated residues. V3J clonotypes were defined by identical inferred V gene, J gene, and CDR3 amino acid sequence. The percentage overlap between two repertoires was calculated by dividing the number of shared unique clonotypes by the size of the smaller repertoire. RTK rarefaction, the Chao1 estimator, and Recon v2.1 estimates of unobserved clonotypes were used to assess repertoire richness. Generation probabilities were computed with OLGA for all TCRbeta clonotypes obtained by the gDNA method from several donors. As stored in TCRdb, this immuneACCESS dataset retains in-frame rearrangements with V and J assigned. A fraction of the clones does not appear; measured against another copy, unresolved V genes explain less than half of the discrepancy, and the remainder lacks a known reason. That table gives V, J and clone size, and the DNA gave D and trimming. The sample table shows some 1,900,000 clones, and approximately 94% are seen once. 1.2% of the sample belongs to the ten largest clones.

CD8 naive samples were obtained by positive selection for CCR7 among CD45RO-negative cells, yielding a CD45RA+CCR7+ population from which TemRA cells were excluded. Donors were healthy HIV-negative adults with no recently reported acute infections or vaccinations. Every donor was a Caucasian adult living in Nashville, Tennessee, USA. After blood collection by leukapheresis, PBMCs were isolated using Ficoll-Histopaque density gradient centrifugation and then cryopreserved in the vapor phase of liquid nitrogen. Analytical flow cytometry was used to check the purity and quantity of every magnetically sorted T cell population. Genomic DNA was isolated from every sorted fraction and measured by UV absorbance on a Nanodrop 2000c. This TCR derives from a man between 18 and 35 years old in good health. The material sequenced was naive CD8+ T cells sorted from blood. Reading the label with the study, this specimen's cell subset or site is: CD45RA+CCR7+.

In nucleotides, the sequence is TGCGCCAGCAGCCAGGGTCCGGCGGGGGGGCAAGATACGCAGTATTTT. It encodes CASSQGPAGGQDTQYF. The V and J genes are TRBV4-1 and TRBJ2-3, with 9 bases aligning to TRBD2. According to the germline V gene, CDR1 reads MGHRA and CDR2 reads YSYEKL. There are 16 amino acids in the CDR3, from cysteine to phenylalanine inclusive. Only the CDR3 DNA is retained, 48 bases long and in frame from the first base. The germline V and J ends show losses of 3 bases and 5 bases respectively, and no gene match explains 9 bases of the junction.